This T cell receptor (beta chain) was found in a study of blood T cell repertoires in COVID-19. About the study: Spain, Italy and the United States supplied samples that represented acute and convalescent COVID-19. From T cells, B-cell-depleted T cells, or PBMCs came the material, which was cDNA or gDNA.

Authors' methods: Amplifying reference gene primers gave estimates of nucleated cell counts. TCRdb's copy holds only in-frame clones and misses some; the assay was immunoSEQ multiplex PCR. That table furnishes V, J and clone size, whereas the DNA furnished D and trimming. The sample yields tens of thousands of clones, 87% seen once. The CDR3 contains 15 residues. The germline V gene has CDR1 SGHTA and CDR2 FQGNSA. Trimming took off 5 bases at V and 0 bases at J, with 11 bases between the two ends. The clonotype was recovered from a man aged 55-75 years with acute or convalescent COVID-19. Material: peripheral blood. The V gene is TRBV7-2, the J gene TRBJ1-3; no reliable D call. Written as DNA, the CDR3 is TGTGCCAGCAGCACAGACGTTCGCTCTGGAAACACCATATATTTT. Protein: CASSTDVRSGNTIYF. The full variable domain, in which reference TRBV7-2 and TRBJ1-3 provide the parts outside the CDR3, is GAGVSQSPSNKVTEKGKDVELRCDPISGHTALYWYRQSLGQGLEFLIYFQGNSAPDKSGLPSDRFSAERTGGSVSTLTIQRTQQEDSAVYLCASSTDVRSGNTIYFGEGSWLTVV.